This T cell receptor beta chain was identified in a study of breast tumors, draining lymph nodes, adjacent tissues. Study findings and constraints: Compared with basal-like, luminal-like tumors shared significantly more repertoire with nontumor tissue. Compared with lymph nodes, tumors were less diverse; compared with nontumor tissue, more. Data only fit, rather than demonstrated, lymph node origin of most tumor T cells.

Samples came from axillary lymph nodes draining the breast cancer. MiXCR was run by TCRdb on the multiplex PCR reads, yielding one entry per CDR3 protein. The sample holds roughly 120,000 distinct CDR3 sequences, 15% to 20% seen once. This clonotype came up many times. What it binds is not known. This CDR3 spans 13 amino acids. Germline V gives CDR1 MDHEN, CDR2 SYDVKM. The V end was cut by 2 bases, the J end by 9 bases, with 14 bases between. The chain recombines TRBV28 with TRBJ2-7; a weak D match, TRBD1 (5 bases). This receptor was obtained from a female donor with breast cancer. Some clones in this sample may be carry-over from other donors' samples. The sample taken for sequencing was axillary lymph node tissue. The CDR3 DNA reads TGTGCCAGCAGTTTAAGGGCTGGAAGGGGGCAGTACTTC. Residues: CASSLRAGRGQYF.